A single sample is the source of the 30 T cell receptor beta chains below, sequenced in a study of blood T cell repertoires in COVID-19. Sequenced by immunoSEQ multiplex PCR; TCRdb stores in-frame clones only, minus some. This table has some 220,000 clones, 82% appearing once. Sample: peripheral blood. The receptors stem from a woman in her 70s with COVID-19, enrolled during active disease.

The genes are TRBV18 and TRBJ1-3; D is unclear. The CDR3 totals 15 residues. Germline V lookup: CDR1 KGHSH, CDR2 LQKENI. Trimming left V 6 bases short and J 2 bases short, with 14 bases between. This chain's CDR3 is CASSSSAGPGNTIYF. DNA for the CDR3: TGTGCCAGCTCCTCCTCAGCGGGCCCTGGAAACACCATATATTTT.

The chain recombines TRBV7-9 with TRBJ1-1; 7 positions match TRBD1. V shed 5 bases, J shed 0 bases, and the junction held 6 bases outside the gene matches. This CDR3 contains 15 residues. Germline CDR1 is SEHNR and CDR2 is FQNEAQ (reference sequence). CDR3 sequence (DNA): TGTGCCAGCAGCCCGAGGACAGGTATGAACACTGAAGCTTTCTTT. Amino acids: CASSPRTGMNTEAFF.

The count of this clone is one. Additional DNA sequences in this sample encode the identical CDR3. The rearrangement uses TRBV9 and TRBJ1-2; D is possibly TRBD1 (5 bases). The germline V gene has CDR1 SGDLS and CDR2 YYNGEE. Trimming took 4 bases from V and 1 from J, leaving 11 bases between them. This CDR3 is built from 14 residues. The CDR3 region has the DNA TGTGCCAGCAGCCCTGGGCAGGGTAACTATGGCTACACCTTC. It codes for CASSPGQGNYGYTF.

The rearrangement links TRBV29-1 to TRBJ1-6, with D perhaps matching TRBD1 (5 bases). The germline gives CDR1 SQVTM, CDR2 ANQGSEA. The ends were cut back, 8 bases at V and 7 bases at J, with 15 bases in the middle. The CDR3 has 13 residues. In DNA, the CDR3 is TGCAGCTTCAAAACTGGGGGGAATTCACCCCTCCACTTT. It translates to CSFKTGGNSPLHF.

CDR3 region: CASGERLQETGELFF. For the CDR3, the DNA is TGTGCCAGCGGAGAACGATTACAGGAGACCGGGGAGCTGTTTTTT. The chain recombines TRBV6-5 with TRBJ2-2; perhaps TRBD1 as D (5 bases). This CDR3 is built from 15 residues. The germline CDR1 and CDR2 sequences are MNHEY and SVGAGI. The V end was cut by 8 bases, the J end by 5 bases, with 18 bases between.

This rearrangement joins TRBV4-3 to TRBJ2-3, with D possibly matching TRBD2 (6 bases). CDR1 is LGHNA and CDR2 is YSLEER in the germline V gene. This CDR3 comprises 15 residues. V was trimmed by 0 bases and J by 5 bases, leaving 12 bases between them. CDR3 DNA sequence: TGCGCCAGCAGCCAAGATTGGGCAGCGGGAGATACGCAGTATTTT. It translates to CASSQDWAAGDTQYF.

In this sample, this clone turned up once. The J gene is TRBJ2-2, the V gene TRBV12-3 or TRBV12-4, with D possibly TRBD2 on 6 matching bases. The CDR3 consists of 13 residues. Trimming took 5 bases from V and 6 from J, leaving 10 bases between them. The CDR3 bases are TGTGCCAGCAGTAGGCGGGAATCCGGGGAGCTGTTTTTT. This translates into CASSRRESGELFF.

The chain combines TRBV27 with TRBJ1-2, with 7 bases identical to TRBD1. The CDR3 loop spans 16 amino acids. Trimming cost V 7 bases and J 0 bases; bases outside gene matches: 11. Looked up from germline, CDR1 is MNHEY and CDR2 is SMNVEV (reference sequence). CDR3 coding DNA: TGTGCCAGCACATCCTCCCCGACAGGGCCTAACTATGGCTACACCTTC. As protein: CASTSSPTGPNYGYTF.

The chain joins TRBV5-6 to TRBJ2-3, with 9 bases that match TRBD1. The V gene end was trimmed by 2 bases and the J gene end by 2 bases; junction bases not matched to a gene: 6. This CDR3 is built from 16 residues. Germline V lookup: CDR1 SGHDT, CDR2 YYEEEE. This CDR3 reads CASSLYRDRDTDTQYF. The CDR3 DNA reads as TGTGCCAGCAGCTTATACCGGGACAGGGACACAGATACGCAGTATTTT.

This rearrangement joins TRBV7-2 to TRBJ1-1; 9 nucleotides line up with TRBD1. The V segment lost 2 bases and the J segment 5 bases; nucleotides outside the gene matches: 3. There are 14 residues in the CDR3. The germline V gene has CDR1 SGHTA and CDR2 FQGNSA. The CDR3, as DNA: TGTGCCAGCAGCTTAACAGGGGGCCATACTGAAGCTTTCTTT. Amino acid sequence: CASSLTGGHTEAFF.

J is TRBJ2-1 and V is TRBV27; TRBD2 agrees at 10 bases. The J segment lost 10 bases and the V segment lost 4 bases, leaving 22 bases of the junction unmatched. CDR1 and CDR2 from the germline V gene are MNHEY and SMNVEV (reference sequence). The CDR3 covers 19 residues. CDR3 sequence reads: CASSSYRGTSAQLVGEQFF. CDR3 in DNA: TGTGCCAGCAGTTCCTACAGGGGGACTAGCGCACAATTGGTAGGGGAGCAGTTCTTC.

The chain couples TRBV25-1 to TRBJ1-3, with a possible D match to TRBD1 (5 bases). The ends were cut back, 3 bases at V and 1 base at J, with 10 bases in the middle. CDR1 and CDR2 from the germline V gene are MGHDK and SYGVNS. The CDR3 spans 15 residues. The CDR3 nucleotides are TGTGCCAGCAGTGATAGGGGCTCATCTGGAAACACCATATATTTT. Translation: CASSDRGSSGNTIYF.

The chain has TRBV28 and TRBJ1-3; 12 bases are shared with TRBD1. There are 17 residues in the CDR3. From germline, CDR1 is MDHEN and CDR2 SYDVKM. Losses at the gene ends were 6 bases for V and 3 bases for J; bases not matched to a gene: 9. In DNA form, the CDR3 reads TGTGCCAGCAGGGGTGGGACAGGGGGCAGTCGTGGAAACACCATATATTTT. This codes for CASRGGTGGSRGNTIYF.

This chain links TRBV6-2 or TRBV6-3 with TRBJ2-2; a possible D gene is TRBD1 (5 bases). Germline V gene lookup returns CDR1 MNHEY and CDR2 SVGEGT. This CDR3 is built from 16 residues. Trimming removed 0 bases at V and 0 bases at J, with 8 bases between. CDR3 nucleotides: TGTGCCAGCAGTTACTCGACAGAGACGAACACCGGGGAGCTGTTTTTT. Translated: CASSYSTETNTGELFF.

This chain links TRBV14 with TRBJ2-5, with D perhaps matching TRBD2 (5 bases). V was trimmed by 4 bases and J by 1 base, leaving 19 bases between them. This CDR3 contains 17 residues. Germline V CDR1 and CDR2: SGHDN, FVKESK. CDR3 residues: CASSRGLFSKAQETQYF. CDR3 sequence (DNA): TGTGCCAGCAGCCGCGGACTTTTTTCTAAGGCCCAAGAGACCCAGTACTTC.

V and J are TRBV9 and TRBJ2-4, with a tentative D call TRBD1 (7 bases). V lost 0 bases and J 8 bases, leaving 12 bases between the germline ends. This CDR3 has 14 amino acids. Looked up from germline, CDR1 is SGDLS and CDR2 is YYNGEE. CDR3 region: CASSVEGRGDIQYF. CDR3 coding DNA: TGTGCCAGCAGCGTAGAGGGCAGGGGGGACATTCAGTACTTC.

CDR3 sequence: CASSRGQGADYGYTF. CDR3 DNA sequence: TGCGCCAGCAGCCGTGGACAGGGGGCGGACTATGGCTACACCTTC. This chain connects TRBV4-1 to TRBJ1-2; TRBD1 matches at 11 bases. Trimming cost V 4 bases and J 3 bases; bases outside gene matches: 4. CDR1 MGHRA and CDR2 YSYEKL come from the germline V gene. CDR3 length: 15 amino acids.

The chain links TRBV7-3 to TRBJ2-1; TRBD2 matches 11 bases. Germline V gene sequence: CDR1 SGHTA, CDR2 FQGTGA. This CDR3 has 19 residues. Trimming cost V 2 bases and J 7 bases; bases outside gene matches: 16. The CDR3 spells CASSLWAPRTSGRRNEQFF. Written as DNA, the CDR3 is TGTGCCAGCAGCTTATGGGCCCCGCGTACTAGCGGGAGAAGAAATGAGCAGTTCTTC.

The rearrangement uses TRBV5-5 and TRBJ1-2; D is possibly TRBD1 (6 bases). Germline-derived CDR1 and CDR2 are SGHKS and YYEKEE (reference sequence). The CDR3 loop spans 15 amino acids. V shed 4 bases and J shed 1 base, with 14 bases lying between them. CDR3 nucleotides: TGTGCCAGCAGCCATGATCCGGACAGTAACTATGGCTACACCTTC. Translating it yields CASSHDPDSNYGYTF.

The V call is TRBV5-6, the J call TRBJ1-2; possible D gene TRBD1, 6 bases. Trimming stripped 4 bases from V and 7 bases from J, with 11 bases between. Germline V lookup: CDR1 SGHDT, CDR2 YYEEEE. The CDR3 is 12 amino acids. The CDR3 bases are TGTGCCAGCAGCCCACGACAGGCTGGCTACACCTTC. Translating gives CASSPRQAGYTF.

The chain employs TRBV19 and TRBJ1-5; D is unclear. Trimming removed 6 bases from V and 0 bases from J, with 9 bases in between. Per the germline V gene, CDR1 is LNHDA and CDR2 is SQIVND (reference sequence). CDR3 length: 14 amino acids. The chain's CDR3 is CASRHSLSNQPQHF. The DNA of the CDR3 is TGTGCCAGTAGACACAGCCTTAGCAATCAGCCCCAGCATTTT.

In this sample, this clone turned up a few times. Here the CDR3 reads CASTLGTGEQAFF. In nucleotides, the CDR3 is TGTGCCAGTACCCTAGGGACAGGGGAGCAAGCTTTCTTT. The gene calls are TRBV19 and TRBJ1-1; TRBD1 matches 10 bases. Looked up from germline, CDR1 is LNHDA and CDR2 is SQIVND (reference sequence). This CDR3 comprises 13 residues. V shed 7 bases and J 9 bases; nucleotides not matched to a gene: 8.

This chain connects TRBV20-1 to TRBJ2-1; D not resolved. Germline V gives CDR1 DFQATT, CDR2 SNEGSKA (reference sequence). The CDR3 has 13 residues. V gave up 3 bases and J gave up 7 bases, with 13 bases separating them. Written as DNA, the CDR3 is TGCAGTGCTAGTAGTGACGGGTGGAATGAGCAGTTCTTC. Its translation is CSASSDGWNEQFF.

This clone was detected once. V is TRBV19 and J is TRBJ2-1; D is possibly TRBD1 (6 bases). V gave up 4 bases and J gave up 9 bases, with 13 bases separating them. CDR3 size: 13 residues. From germline, CDR1 is LNHDA and CDR2 SQIVND (reference sequence). Here the CDR3 DNA reads TGTGCCAGTAGTACACATCGCAGGGGTGAGCAGTTCTTC. This sequence encodes CASSTHRRGEQFF. Full variable domain (outside the CDR3, taken from reference TRBV19 and TRBJ2-1): DGGITQSPKYLFRKEGQNVTLSCEQNLNHDAMYWYRQDPGQGLRLIYYSQIVNDFQKGDIAEGYSVSREKKESFPLTVTSAQKNPTAFYLCASSTHRRGEQFFGPGTRLTVL.

The chain uses TRBV3-1 (or the pseudogene TRBV3-2) and TRBJ1-1; D is ambiguous. The CDR3 sequence is 12 residues long. V gave up 4 bases and J gave up 5 bases, with 8 bases separating them. CDR1 LGHDT and CDR2 YNNKEL come from the germline V gene (reference sequence). The CDR3 DNA reads TGTGCCAGCAGCCTACCCCAGACTGAAGCTTTCTTT. This encodes CASSLPQTEAFF.

The chain uses TRBV7-2 and TRBJ2-5; TRBD2 is a possible D gene (6 bases). CDR1 is SGHTA and CDR2 is FQGNSA in the germline V gene. V was clipped by 5 bases and J by 5 bases, with 15 bases between them. This CDR3 has 14 residues. The CDR3 loop is CASSRAASVETQYF. The CDR3 coding sequence is TGTGCCAGCAGCCGTGCGGCTAGCGTGGAGACCCAGTACTTC.

The chain links TRBV20-1 to TRBJ1-1; no firm D call. CDR3 length: 11 residues. Germline-derived CDR1 and CDR2 are DFQATT and SNEGSKA (reference sequence). Trimming stripped 3 bases from V and 2 bases from J, with 4 bases between. In DNA, the CDR3 is TGCAGTGCTAGCCCAAACACTGAAGCTTTCTTT. Translated, it gives CSASPNTEAFF.

The CDR3 here is CASSHRRGGTRGGELFF. The CDR3 coding sequence is TGTGCCAGCAGCCATAGGAGAGGGGGTACCCGAGGCGGGGAGCTGTTTTTT. This chain uses TRBV7-8 with TRBJ2-2; perhaps TRBD1 as D (6 bases). V lost 5 bases and J 7 bases, leaving 23 bases between the germline ends. The CDR3 totals 17 residues. Germline-derived CDR1 and CDR2 are SGHVS and FQNEAQ.

V and J are TRBV18 and TRBJ1-4; D unclear. The V end was cut by 3 bases, the J end by 0 bases, with 8 bases between. CDR1 and CDR2 from the germline V gene are KGHSH and LQKENI. The CDR3 totals 15 residues. The CDR3 DNA follows: TGTGCCAGCTCACCTCTCAGATCAACTAATGAAAAACTGTTTTTT. It codes for CASSPLRSTNEKLFF.

Here the CDR3 reads CASSVDQGTYGYTF. The DNA for the CDR3 is TGTGCCAGCAGCGTAGACCAGGGTACTTATGGCTACACCTTC. The rearrangement uses TRBV9 and TRBJ1-2, with a weak D call TRBD1 (5 bases). V was cut by 0 bases and J by 5 bases, with 11 bases left in between. The germline CDR1 and CDR2 sequences are SGDLS and YYNGEE. The CDR3 sequence is 14 residues long.